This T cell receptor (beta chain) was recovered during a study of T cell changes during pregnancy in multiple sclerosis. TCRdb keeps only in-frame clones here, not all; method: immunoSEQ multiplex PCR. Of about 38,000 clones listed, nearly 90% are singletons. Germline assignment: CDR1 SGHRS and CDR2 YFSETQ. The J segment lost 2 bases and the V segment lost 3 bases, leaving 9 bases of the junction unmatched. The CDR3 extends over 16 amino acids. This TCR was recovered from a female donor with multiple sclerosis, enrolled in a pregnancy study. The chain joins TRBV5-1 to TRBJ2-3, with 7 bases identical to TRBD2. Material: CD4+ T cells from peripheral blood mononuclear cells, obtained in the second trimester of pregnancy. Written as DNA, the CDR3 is TGCGCCAGCAGCTACTACCCGGGAGGCGCCACAGATACGCAGTATTTT. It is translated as CASSYYPGGATDTQYF. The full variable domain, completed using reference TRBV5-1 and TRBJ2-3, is KAGVTQTPRYLIKTRGQQVTLSCSPISGHRSVSWYQQTPGQGLQFLFEYFSETQRNKGNFPGRFSGRQFSNSRSEMNVSTLELGDSALYLCASSYYPGGATDTQYFGPGTRLTVL.